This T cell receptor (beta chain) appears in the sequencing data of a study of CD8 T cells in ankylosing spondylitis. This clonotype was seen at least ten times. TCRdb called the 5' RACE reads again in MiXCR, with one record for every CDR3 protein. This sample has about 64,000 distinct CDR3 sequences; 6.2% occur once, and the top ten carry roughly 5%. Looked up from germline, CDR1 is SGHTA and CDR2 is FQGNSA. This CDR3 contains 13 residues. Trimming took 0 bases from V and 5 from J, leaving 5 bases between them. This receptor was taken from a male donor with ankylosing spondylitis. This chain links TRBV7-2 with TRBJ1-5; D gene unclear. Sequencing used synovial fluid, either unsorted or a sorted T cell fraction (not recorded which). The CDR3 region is CASSLAPDQPQHF. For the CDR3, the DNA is TGTGCCAGCAGCTTAGCGCCAGATCAGCCCCAGCATTTT.